This paragraph covers one T cell receptor beta chain sequence. Its antigen has not been determined. Per-nucleotide qualities are absent, and no much larger clonotype sits a single base away. The data belong to a study of T cells after posttransplantation cyclophosphamide (dated by TCRdb to between 2015 and 2016). For context, the study as a whole: Using TRB sequencing, the study followed how the T cell repertoire rebuilt after myeloablative bone marrow transplantation with posttransplantation cyclophosphamide given as GVHD prophylaxis. Samples from 35 PTCy-treated patients, along with samples from 16 of their related bone marrow donors, underwent antigen receptor sequencing. Blood from every one of the 34 PTCy patients who had 1-year posttransplant specimens underwent TRB sequencing. TRB sequencing was also done on up to about 3 additional blood samples from 2 to 5.2 years after transplant in 3 patients, and on pretransplant blood from a handful of patients. Because TRA and TRB clonality were tightly correlated in 9 samples, subsequent TCR analyses were focused on TRB only. Public TRB sequences were checked against a database of over 3,000 sequences associated with responses to pathogens, tumor antigens, self-antigens and alloantigens.

Looking up the germline V gene yields CDR1 SNHLY and CDR2 FYNNEI. The CDR3 sequence holds 14 residues, the cysteine and phenylalanine included. Only the CDR3 DNA is retained, 42 bases long and in frame from the first base. Genomic DNA was the input for TRB sequencing, which was run either with the immunoSEQ assay at survey resolution or with the hsTCRB kit. For the original study's pipeline: The immunoSEQ software was used for initial read processing, and the LymphoSeq R package was used for repertoire analyses. Clonality was calculated as 1 minus normalized Shannon entropy, and the Gini coefficient was also calculated for each TRB dataset. Phenotypes of unsorted samples were inferred by mapping TRB sequences from sorted subsets of the recipient or donor onto unsorted samples of the same recipient. Here the immuneACCESS table is served through TCRdb, limited to in-frame sequences with V and J called. Missing clones are a known gap in these copies; in checked studies unresolved V genes cover under half, and the rest lacks a known reason. V, J and clone size are those of that table, while D and trimming were read from the DNA. This sample holds some 53,000 clones; around 84% were observed only once. The ten largest clones represent over 2.5% of the sample.

The PTCy-treated patients were drawn from a prospective, multi-institutional clinical trial. Peripheral blood and bone marrow mononuclear cells were isolated by Ficoll-Hypaque density centrifugation and were cryopreserved. What the research found in general, with its limitations: The TRB repertoires of T cells infiltrating skin or GI tract showed only limited overlap with the TRB repertoires of T cells in blood. Across around 40 patients, TRB clonality was highly associated with recipient CMV seropositivity and CMV reactivation, and diversity in PTCy patients was similar to diversity in CNI/methotrexate controls. Donor-recipient similarity was low at 1-2 months but increased during the first year, and donor CD8+ memory clones often dominated later blood repertoires.

The receptor's source is a man younger than 40 with a blood cancer, CMV-positive, and with a related stem cell donor. Here the chain combines TRBV2 and TRBJ2-5; TRBD1 agrees with 7 junctional bases. The DNA end is more similar to TRBJ2-7, so the J call may be wrong. Sequences were obtained from PBMCs. The CDR3 reads as follows: CASSRDSTSYEQYF. The base sequence is TGTGCCAGCAGTCGGGACAGCACCTCCTACGAGCAGTACTTC.